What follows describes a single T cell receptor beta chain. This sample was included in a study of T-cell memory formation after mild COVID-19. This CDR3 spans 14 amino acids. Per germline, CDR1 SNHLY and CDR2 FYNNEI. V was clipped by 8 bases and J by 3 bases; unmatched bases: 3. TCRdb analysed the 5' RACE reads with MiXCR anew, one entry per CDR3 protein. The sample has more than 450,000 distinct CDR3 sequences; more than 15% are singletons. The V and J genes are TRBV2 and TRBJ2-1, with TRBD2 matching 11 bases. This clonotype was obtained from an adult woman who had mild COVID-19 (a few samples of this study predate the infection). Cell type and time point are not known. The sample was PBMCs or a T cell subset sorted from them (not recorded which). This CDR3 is CASPGTSGYNEQFF. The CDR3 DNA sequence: TGTGCCAGCCCCGGGACTAGCGGCTACAATGAGCAGTTCTTC. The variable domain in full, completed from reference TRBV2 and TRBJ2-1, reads EPEVTQTPSHQVTQMGQEVILRCVPISNHLYFYWYRQILGQKVEFLVSFYNNEISEKSEIFDDQFSVERPDGSNFTLKIRSTKLEDSAMYFCASPGTSGYNEQFFGPGTRLTVL.